The rows below give T cell receptor beta chains drawn from one sample of a study of blood T cell repertoires in COVID-19. The method was immunoSEQ multiplex PCR; TCRdb's version includes in-frame clones alone and lacks a portion of them. This table holds 95,000 to 110,000 clones, nearly 90% found once. The sequencing input was peripheral blood. Receptors originate from a man between 45 and 60 years old in a cohort sampled during active COVID-19. Both conserved end residues are part of each CDR3. D genes are given only for firm matches. Some rows have no size entry. The others give once, few or many, or a class for an expanded clone.

TRBJ1-2	-	TRBV2	-	CASNGFGGYTF	TGTGCCAGCAACGGGTTTGGTGGCTACACCTTC
TRBJ1-2	-	TRBV5-5	-	CASSLARDTTFYGYTF	TGTGCCAGCAGCTTGGCCCGGGACACCACGTTCTATGGCTACACCTTC
TRBJ2-3	-	TRBV3-1/TRBV3-2	-	CASSQRAGRTDTQYF	TGTGCCAGCAGCCAGCGGGCGGGGCGCACAGATACGCAGTATTTT
TRBJ1-1	-	TRBV19	TRBD1	CASGQGTEAFF	TGTGCCAGTGGACAGGGCACTGAAGCTTTCTTT
TRBJ2-6	-	TRBV5-8	-	CASSLSAGANVLTF	TGTGCCAGCAGCTTATCGGCTGGGGCCAACGTCCTGACTTTC
TRBJ1-2	few	TRBV18	-	CASSPSGSTVGYTF	TGTGCCAGCTCACCATCGGGGAGTACTGTAGGCTACACCTTC
TRBJ2-2	-	TRBV6-6	-	CASSNEGAGTGELFF	TGTGCCAGCAGTAACGAGGGGGCGGGAACCGGGGAGCTGTTTTTT
TRBJ1-3	few	TRBV7-9	-	CASSPGAGNTIYF	TGTGCCAGCAGCCCAGGGGCTGGAAACACCATATATTTT
TRBJ1-4	-	TRBV7-9	-	CASSLGETGEKLFF	TGTGCCAGCAGCTTAGGAGAAACAGGGGAAAAACTGTTTTTT
TRBJ1-5	-	TRBV28	-	CASSLGNKNQPQHF	TGTGCCAGCAGTTTAGGTAACAAAAATCAGCCCCAGCATTTT
TRBJ1-2	-	TRBV12-3/TRBV12-4	-	CASSFSGYGYTF	TGTGCCAGCAGTTTTTCGGGGTATGGCTACACCTTC
TRBJ2-3	-	TRBV24-1	TRBD2	CATSLSGTDTQYF	TGTGCCACCAGCCTTAGCGGGACAGATACGCAGTATTTT
TRBJ1-1	-	TRBV5-1	TRBD1	CASSLAGQGSEAFF	TGCGCCAGCAGCTTGGCGGGACAGGGAAGCGAAGCTTTCTTT
TRBJ1-5	-	TRBV5-1	-	CASSLIGGGDQPQHF	TGCGCCAGCAGCTTAATTGGCGGGGGCGATCAGCCCCAGCATTTT
TRBJ2-3	-	TRBV19	-	CASSMAGTDTQYF	TGTGCCAGTAGTATGGCAGGCACAGATACGCAGTATTTT
TRBJ2-1	-	TRBV11-3	-	CASSSLGGLEQFF	TGTGCCAGCAGTTCTCTAGGGGGTCTTGAGCAGTTCTTC
TRBJ1-5	once	TRBV9	-	CASSGGGGQPQHF	TGTGCCAGCAGCGGAGGGGGGGGGCAGCCCCAGCATTTT
TRBJ2-7	-	TRBV15	TRBD1	CATSRDRGQAGGEQYF	TGTGCCACCAGCAGAGATCGCGGACAGGCGGGCGGCGAGCAGTACTTC
TRBJ2-5	-	TRBV2	TRBD2	CASSPGTSGGLETQYF	TGTGCCAGCAGCCCCGGGACTAGCGGGGGGCTAGAGACCCAGTACTTC
TRBJ2-7	-	TRBV7-9	TRBD1	CASSLSWTGTHEQYF	TGTGCCAGCAGCCTCTCTTGGACAGGGACCCACGAGCAGTACTTC
TRBJ2-2	-	TRBV6-5	-	CASRSTENTGELFF	TGTGCCAGCAGATCGACAGAGAACACCGGGGAGCTGTTTTTT
TRBJ1-2	once	TRBV19	-	CASTPSPGTYGYTF	TGTGCCAGTACTCCTTCCCCAGGTACCTATGGCTACACCTTC
TRBJ2-1	-	TRBV5-4	TRBD2	CASSPRASGGLSSYNEQFF	TGTGCCAGCAGTCCGAGGGCTAGCGGGGGCCTGAGCTCCTACAATGAGCAGTTCTTC